This entry lists 7 T cell receptor beta chains sequenced from one sample in a study of CD8 T cells in Susac syndrome. A quantity of roughly 0.5 to 1 ug RNA underwent reverse transcription using random hexamers. MiXCR, run by TCRdb on the immunoSEQ multiplex PCR reads, gives a single entry per CDR3 protein. The sample holds 160,000 or so distinct CDR3 sequences, 90% to 95% seen once. What was sequenced was CD4+ T cells from PBMCs. These receptors were obtained from a human donor with Susac syndrome.

The chain carries TRBV12-3 or TRBV12-4 and TRBJ1-2, with D possibly TRBD1 on 6 matching bases. CDR3 size: 13 residues. V lost 6 bases and J 5 bases, leaving 13 bases between the germline ends. CDR3 bases: TGTGCCAGCAGGGGGGCCCTGAGGTATGGCTACACCTTC. Its translation is CASRGALRYGYTF.

V gene TRBV13 combines with J gene TRBJ2-3; D assignment may be TRBD1 or TRBD2 (5 bases each). This CDR3 contains 15 residues. The V end was cut by 5 bases, the J end by 1 base, with 13 bases between. The germline gives CDR1 PRHDT, CDR2 FYEKMQ (reference sequence). CDR3 in amino acids: CASSGGPKGTDTQYF. CDR3 sequence (DNA): TGTGCCAGCAGCGGGGGTCCCAAAGGCACAGATACGCAGTATTTT.

This clonotype was seen once. The chain combines TRBV19 with TRBJ2-5, with a tentative D call TRBD2 (6 bases). Trimming pared 4 bases from V and 1 base from J, leaving 10 bases between. Looked up from germline, CDR1 is LNHDA and CDR2 is SQIVND (reference sequence). CDR3 length equals 14 residues. The CDR3 nucleotides are TGTGCCAGTAGTAGCGGGGACCTCCAAGAGACCCAGTACTTC. This sequence encodes CASSSGDLQETQYF.

This clonotype was observed a few times. The chain joins TRBV12-3 or TRBV12-4 to TRBJ2-7; TRBD2 might be the D (5 bases). The length of the CDR3 is 12 residues. Deletions cut 3 bases from V and 7 bases from J, with 10 bases between. CDR3 sequence (DNA): TGTGCCAGCAGTTTGGAGGTCGGGGAGCAGTACTTC. It specifies CASSLEVGEQYF.

V usage is TRBV25-1 and J usage is TRBJ1-1; 9 bases map to TRBD1. The germline V gene encodes CDR1 MGHDK and CDR2 SYGVNS. The V segment lost 7 bases and the J segment 1 base; nucleotides outside the gene matches: 4. The CDR3 is 14 residues long. CDR3 residues: CASTRTGANTEAFF. Written as DNA, the CDR3 is TGTGCCAGCACACGGACAGGGGCGAACACTGAAGCTTTCTTT.

V and J are TRBV9 and TRBJ1-1; D ambiguous. Germline loops: CDR1 SGDLS, CDR2 YYNGEE. V lost 1 base, J lost 2 bases, and 6 bases lay in between. The CDR3 is 13 residues long. CDR3 nucleotide sequence: TGTGCCAGCAGCGTATTGTTCAACACTGAAGCTTTCTTT. It translates to CASSVLFNTEAFF.

This CDR3 is CASSQPGRGRGITGELFF. The CDR3 region has the DNA TGTGCCAGCAGCCAGCCCGGCAGGGGGCGAGGGATCACCGGGGAGCTGTTTTTT. V is TRBV3-1 and J is TRBJ2-2, with 8 positions matching TRBD1. The CDR3 sequence is 18 residues long. V gave up 3 bases and J gave up 4 bases; unmatched junction bases: 13. Germline-derived CDR1 and CDR2 are LGHDT and YNNKEL (reference sequence). Complete variable domain (other parts from reference TRBV3-1 and TRBJ2-2): DTAVSQTPKYLVTQMGNDKSIKCEQNLGHDTMYWYKQDSKKFLKIMFSYNNKELIINETVPNRFSPKSPDKAHLNLHINSLELGDSAVYFCASSQPGRGRGITGELFFGEGSRLTVL.